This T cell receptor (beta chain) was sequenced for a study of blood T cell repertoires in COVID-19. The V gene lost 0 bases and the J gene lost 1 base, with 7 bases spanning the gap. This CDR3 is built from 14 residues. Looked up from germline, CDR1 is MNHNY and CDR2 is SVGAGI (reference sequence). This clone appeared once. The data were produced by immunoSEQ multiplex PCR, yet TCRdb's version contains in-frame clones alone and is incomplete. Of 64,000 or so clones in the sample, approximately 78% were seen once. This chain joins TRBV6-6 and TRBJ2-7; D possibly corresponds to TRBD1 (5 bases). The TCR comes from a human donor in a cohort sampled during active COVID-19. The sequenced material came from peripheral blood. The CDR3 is CASSYSDKSYEQYF. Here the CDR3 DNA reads TGTGCCAGCAGTTACTCGGACAAGTCCTACGAGCAGTACTTC.